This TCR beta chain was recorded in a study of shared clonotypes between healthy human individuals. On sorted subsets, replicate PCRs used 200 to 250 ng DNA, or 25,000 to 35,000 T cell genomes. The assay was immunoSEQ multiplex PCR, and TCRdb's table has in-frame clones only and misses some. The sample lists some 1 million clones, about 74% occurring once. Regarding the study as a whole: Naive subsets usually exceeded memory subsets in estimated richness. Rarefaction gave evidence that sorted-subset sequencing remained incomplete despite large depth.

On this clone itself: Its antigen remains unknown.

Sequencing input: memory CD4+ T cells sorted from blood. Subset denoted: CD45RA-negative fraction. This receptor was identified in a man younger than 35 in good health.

The CDR3 loop is CASSKTNEKLFF. CDR3 DNA: TGTGCCAGCAGTAAAACTAATGAAAAACTGTTTTTT. The chain joins TRBV2 to TRBJ1-4; D remains unclear. Trimming cost V 5 bases and J 1 base, with 2 bases left between them. The germline gives CDR1 SNHLY, CDR2 FYNNEI. The CDR3 loop spans 12 amino acids.